Shown below are 16 T cell receptor beta chains from a single sample sequenced in a study of metastatic and nonmetastatic thyroid tumors. Via MiXCR, TCRdb re-called the PCR reads. Of 36,000 or so clones listed, around 33% are singletons. Patients were all untreated before their thyroid surgery. Specimen: tumor tissue. These receptors all come from a female donor with papillary thyroid cancer or a benign thyroid nodule (not recorded which). Some clones in this sample may be carry-over from other donors' samples.

This clone was picked up a small number of times. The chain combines TRBV6-6 with TRBJ1-2; the D gene is possibly TRBD1 (5 bases). Germline-derived CDR1 and CDR2 are MNHNY and SVGAGI (reference sequence). The CDR3 is made up of 14 amino acids. Trimming left V 1 base short and J 3 bases short, with 9 bases between. CDR3 amino acids: CASSYFRVDYGYTF. CDR3 DNA sequence: TGTGCCAGCAGTTACTTCAGGGTTGACTATGGCTACACCTTC.

This clone was seen more than once but under ten times. The junction does not match germline at one end; this may be a read error. The chain couples TRBV6-2 or TRBV6-3 to TRBJ1-5; D gene unclear. In germline, CDR1 is MNHEY, CDR2 SVGEGT. The CDR3 extends over 13 amino acids. DNA of the CDR3: TGTGCCAGCAGTTACGCGGAGAATCATCCCCAGCATTTT. Translating gives CASSYAENHPQHF.

V is TRBV11-1 and J is TRBJ2-1, with D perhaps TRBD2 (6 bases). CDR1 and CDR2 from the germline V gene are SGHAT and FQDESV (reference sequence). Trimming took off 0 bases at V and 3 bases at J, with 12 bases between the two ends. The CDR3 is 16 amino acids. In DNA form, the CDR3 reads TGTGCCAGCAGCTTAGCCCGGACTACCATCTACAATGAGCAGTTCTTC. Protein sequence: CASSLARTTIYNEQFF.

This chain connects TRBV10-3 to TRBJ1-4; TRBD1 aligns across 7 bases. Germline CDR1 and CDR2: ENHRY and SYGVKD. Losses at the gene ends were 2 bases for V and 0 bases for J; bases not matched to a gene: 3. The CDR3 runs 16 residues. CDR3 DNA: TGTGCCATCAGTGAGCAGGGGGAAGCAACTAATGAAAAACTGTTTTTT. It is translated as CAISEQGEATNEKLFF.

This chain uses TRBV5-1 with TRBJ2-7; D remains unclear. CDR1 and CDR2 from the germline V gene are SGHRS and YFSETQ. The ends were cut back, 0 bases at V and 3 bases at J, with 10 bases in the middle. The CDR3 contains 14 residues. The CDR3 reads CASSLGSTIYEQYF. The CDR3 nucleotides read TGCGCCAGCAGCTTGGGCTCTACAATCTACGAGCAGTACTTC.

The rearrangement links TRBV20-1 to TRBJ1-2; 8 bases line up with TRBD1. Looked up from germline, CDR1 is DFQATT and CDR2 is SNEGSKA (reference sequence). Trimming took 6 bases from V and 7 from J; bases not matched to a gene: 13. CDR3 length: 14 residues. The CDR3 reads CSASTGQGGGGYTF. The CDR3 DNA reads as TGCAGTGCAAGCACCGGACAGGGAGGGGGTGGCTACACCTTC.

The V gene is TRBV11-2, the J gene TRBJ2-7; unclear D gene. This CDR3 comprises 11 residues. The V and J ends lost 8 bases and 2 bases respectively, with 7 bases between them. Per the germline V gene, CDR1 is SGHAT and CDR2 is FQNNGV. Here the CDR3 reads CASRTTYEQYF. The CDR3 coding sequence is TGTGCCAGCCGCACCACCTACGAGCAGTACTTC.

The chain combines TRBV5-1 with TRBJ1-6; D is perhaps TRBD1 (5 bases). V lost 2 bases, J lost 6 bases, and 9 bases lay in between. The CDR3 covers 14 residues. Looked up from germline, CDR1 is SGHRS and CDR2 is YFSETQ. CDR3 sequence (DNA): TGCGCCAGCAGCTTCGGGGGAAGTAATTCACCCCTCCACTTT. Residues: CASSFGGSNSPLHF.

This clone was seen a few times. At one of its ends the junction is not consistent with the germline gene, which may arise from a read error. The chain employs TRBV6-2 or TRBV6-3 and TRBJ2-2; D is perhaps TRBD2 (5 bases). The CDR3 has 12 amino acids. Germline values: CDR1 MNHEY, CDR2 SVGEGT. CDR3 sequence reads: CASPASTGELLF. CDR3 coding DNA: TGTGCCAGCCCAGCTAGTACCGGGGAGCTGCTTTTT.

This clone was seen a handful of times. The gene calls are TRBV12-3 or TRBV12-4 and TRBJ2-1; the D is unclear. V was clipped by 6 bases and J by 3 bases, with 6 bases between them. This CDR3 is built from 12 residues. DNA for the CDR3: TGTGCCAGCAGCAGTGGCTACAATGAGCAGTTCTTC. It codes for CASSSGYNEQFF.

The CDR3 DNA sequence: TGTGCCAGCAGGGCCCCGCCTAACACTGAAGCTTTCTTT. As protein: CASRAPPNTEAFF. This rearrangement joins TRBV6-1 to TRBJ1-1; D is undetermined. The CDR3 has 13 residues. V gave up 6 bases and J gave up 2 bases, with 10 bases separating them. Germline V gene data show CDR1 as MNHNS and CDR2 as SASEGT.

CDR3 sequence: CSATRDRGYNEQFF. The CDR3 region has the DNA TGCAGTGCAACCCGGGACAGGGGATACAATGAGCAGTTCTTC. V is TRBV20-1 and J is TRBJ2-1; 10 bases fit TRBD1. Trimming took 6 bases from V and 4 from J; bases not matched to a gene: 6. CDR3 length equals 14 residues. Germline loops: CDR1 DFQATT, CDR2 SNEGSKA (reference sequence).

The sample holds a few counts of this clone. The chain carries TRBV12-3 or TRBV12-4 and TRBJ2-1; TRBD1 is a possible D gene (6 bases). V lost 7 bases and J lost 7, with 14 bases in between. The CDR3 has 13 residues. This CDR3 is CASTPRGLNEQFF. For the CDR3, the DNA is TGTGCCAGCACCCCGAGGGGGTTGAATGAGCAGTTCTTC.

V and J are TRBV28 and TRBJ2-3, with TRBD1 identical over 7 bases. CDR1 MDHEN and CDR2 SYDVKM come from the germline V gene. The CDR3 consists of 15 residues. Trimming at V came to 6 bases and at J to 3 bases, leaving 9 bases not matched to a gene. CDR3 amino acids: CASSTGVDLTDTQYF. CDR3 nucleotides: TGTGCCAGCAGCACAGGGGTCGACCTTACAGATACGCAGTATTTT.

This clone was detected only a few times. Mismatch with germline at one junction end may stem from a read error. The chain carries TRBV6-2 or TRBV6-3 and TRBJ1-2; weak D call: TRBD1 (5 bases). The CDR3 has 14 amino acids. Looked up from germline, CDR1 is MNHEY and CDR2 is SVGEGT. DNA of the CDR3: TGTGCCAGCAGTGACTCACCGGGGCACTATGGCTACACCTTC. Translation: CASSDSPGHYGYTF.

The V gene is TRBV7-9, the J gene TRBJ1-1; weak D call: TRBD1 (6 bases). In germline, CDR1 is SEHNR, CDR2 FQNEAQ (reference sequence). Trimming took 1 base from V and 3 from J, leaving 12 bases between them. The CDR3 is 15 residues long. This CDR3 reads CASSLVSGVDTEAFF. CDR3 sequence (DNA): TGTGCCAGCAGCTTAGTGTCAGGGGTTGACACTGAAGCTTTCTTT.